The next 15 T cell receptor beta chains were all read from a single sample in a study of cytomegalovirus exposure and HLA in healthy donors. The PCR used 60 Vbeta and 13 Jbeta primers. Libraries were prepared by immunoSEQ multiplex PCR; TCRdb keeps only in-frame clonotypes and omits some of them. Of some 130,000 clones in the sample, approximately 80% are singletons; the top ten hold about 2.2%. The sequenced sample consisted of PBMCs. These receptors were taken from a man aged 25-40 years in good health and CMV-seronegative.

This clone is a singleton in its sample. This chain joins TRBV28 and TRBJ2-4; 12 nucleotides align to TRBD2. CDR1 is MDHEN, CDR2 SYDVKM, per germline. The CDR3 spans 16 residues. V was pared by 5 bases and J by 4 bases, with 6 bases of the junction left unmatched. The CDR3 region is CASSTSGRTWKNIQYF. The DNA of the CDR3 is TGTGCCAGCAGTACTAGCGGGAGGACCTGGAAAAACATTCAGTACTTC.

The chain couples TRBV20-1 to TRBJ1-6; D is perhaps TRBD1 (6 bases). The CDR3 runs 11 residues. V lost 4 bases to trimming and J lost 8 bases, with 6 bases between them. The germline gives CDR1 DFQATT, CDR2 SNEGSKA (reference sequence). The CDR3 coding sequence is TGCAGTGCTACAGGGGATTCACCCCTCCACTTT. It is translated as CSATGDSPLHF.

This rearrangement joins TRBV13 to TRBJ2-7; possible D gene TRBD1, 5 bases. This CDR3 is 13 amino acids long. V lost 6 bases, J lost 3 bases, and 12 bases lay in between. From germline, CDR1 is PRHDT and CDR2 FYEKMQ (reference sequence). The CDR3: CASRIGVNYEQYF. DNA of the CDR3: TGTGCCAGCAGAATAGGGGTGAACTACGAGCAGTACTTC.

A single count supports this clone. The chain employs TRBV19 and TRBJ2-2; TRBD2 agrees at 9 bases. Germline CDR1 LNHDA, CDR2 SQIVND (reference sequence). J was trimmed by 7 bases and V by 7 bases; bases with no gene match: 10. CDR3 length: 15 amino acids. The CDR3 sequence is CASTPIAGANGELFF. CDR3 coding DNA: TGTGCCAGTACCCCGATAGCGGGAGCGAACGGGGAGCTGTTTTTT.

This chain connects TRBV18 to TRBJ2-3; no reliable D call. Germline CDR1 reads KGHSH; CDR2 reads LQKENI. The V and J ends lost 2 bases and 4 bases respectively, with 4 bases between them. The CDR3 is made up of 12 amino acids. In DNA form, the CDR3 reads TGTGCCAGCTCACCAACGGCAGATACGCAGTATTTT. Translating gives CASSPTADTQYF.

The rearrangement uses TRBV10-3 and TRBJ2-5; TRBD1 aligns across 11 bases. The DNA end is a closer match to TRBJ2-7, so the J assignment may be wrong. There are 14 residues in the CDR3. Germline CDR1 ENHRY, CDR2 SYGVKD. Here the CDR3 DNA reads TGTGCCATCAGCGGGGACAGGGGGGCCTACGAGCAGTACTTC. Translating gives CAISGDRGAYEQYF.

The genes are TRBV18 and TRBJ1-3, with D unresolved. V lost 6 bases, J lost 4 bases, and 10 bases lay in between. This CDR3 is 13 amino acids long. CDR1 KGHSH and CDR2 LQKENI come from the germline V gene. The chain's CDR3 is CASSEGAGNTIYF. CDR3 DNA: TGTGCCAGCTCCGAGGGAGCCGGAAACACCATATATTTT.

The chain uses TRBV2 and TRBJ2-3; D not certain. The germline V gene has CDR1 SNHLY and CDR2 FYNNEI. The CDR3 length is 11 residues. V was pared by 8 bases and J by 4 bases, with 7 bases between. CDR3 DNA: TGTGCCAGCCTAAATTCAGATACGCAGTATTTT. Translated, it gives CASLNSDTQYF.

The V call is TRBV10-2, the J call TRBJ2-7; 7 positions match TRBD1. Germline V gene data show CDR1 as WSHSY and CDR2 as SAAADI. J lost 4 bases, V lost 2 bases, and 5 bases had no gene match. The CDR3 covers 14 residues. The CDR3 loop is CASSETQQGYEQYF. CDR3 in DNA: TGCGCCAGCAGTGAGACCCAACAGGGGTACGAGCAGTACTTC.

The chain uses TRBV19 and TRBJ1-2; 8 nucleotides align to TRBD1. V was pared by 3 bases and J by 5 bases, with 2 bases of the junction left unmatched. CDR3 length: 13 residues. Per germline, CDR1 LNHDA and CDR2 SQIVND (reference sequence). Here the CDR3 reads CASSMDREYGYTF. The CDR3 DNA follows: TGTGCCAGTAGTATGGACAGGGAATATGGCTACACCTTC.

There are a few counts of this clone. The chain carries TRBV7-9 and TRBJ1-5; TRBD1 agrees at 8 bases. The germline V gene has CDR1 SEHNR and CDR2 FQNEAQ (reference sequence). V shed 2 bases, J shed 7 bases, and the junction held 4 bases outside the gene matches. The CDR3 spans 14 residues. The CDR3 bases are TGTGCCAGCAGCTTACAGGGGGCCCAACAGCCCCAGCATTTT. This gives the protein CASSLQGAQQPQHF.

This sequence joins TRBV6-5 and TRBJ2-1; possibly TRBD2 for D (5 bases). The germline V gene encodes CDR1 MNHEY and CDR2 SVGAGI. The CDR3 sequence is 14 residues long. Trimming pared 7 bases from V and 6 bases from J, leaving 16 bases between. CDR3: CASKAGIPSNEQFF. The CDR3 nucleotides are TGTGCCAGCAAAGCCGGGATCCCTTCCAATGAGCAGTTCTTC.

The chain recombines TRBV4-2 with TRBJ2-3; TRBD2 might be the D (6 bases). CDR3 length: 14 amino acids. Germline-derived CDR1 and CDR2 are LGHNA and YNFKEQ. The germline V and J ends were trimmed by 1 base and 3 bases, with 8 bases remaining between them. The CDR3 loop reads CASSQASATDTQYF. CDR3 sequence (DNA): TGTGCCAGCAGCCAAGCTAGCGCTACAGATACGCAGTATTTT.

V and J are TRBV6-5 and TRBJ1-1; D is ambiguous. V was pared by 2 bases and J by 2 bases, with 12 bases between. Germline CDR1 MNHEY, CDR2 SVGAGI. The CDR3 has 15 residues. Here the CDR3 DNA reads TGTGCCAGCAGTTACGTTCCCAACTCTAACACTGAAGCTTTCTTT. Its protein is CASSYVPNSNTEAFF.

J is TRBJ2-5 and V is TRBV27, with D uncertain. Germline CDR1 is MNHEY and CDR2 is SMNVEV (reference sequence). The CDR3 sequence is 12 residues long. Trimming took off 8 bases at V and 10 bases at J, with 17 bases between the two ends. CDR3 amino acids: CASGARPRSQYF. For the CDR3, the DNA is TGTGCCAGCGGTGCGAGGCCAAGGAGCCAGTACTTC.